This entry is about one TCR beta chain. Its antigen remains unidentified. This entry comes from a study of T cell clones after liver transplantation. Background on the study: Third-party-reactive TCRbeta sequences from pre-transplant mixed lymphocyte reactions served as antigen-independent comparators.

Findings and limits, study-wide: Graft donor-reactive T cells possibly entered the graft instead of undergoing deletion. Circulating graft-donor-reactive CD4 TCRbeta sequences fell significantly post-transplant in most of the 8 subjects.

J gave up 2 bases and V 5 bases, and 11 bases lay outside the gene matches. The germline V gene has CDR1 SGHTA and CDR2 FQGTGA. The CDR3 is 16 amino acids. Sequenced by immunoSEQ multiplex PCR; TCRdb stores in-frame clones only, minus some. The repertoire holds some 33,000 clones, with about 94% as singletons. Sequences were derived from CD8+ T cells from blood, sampled 12 months after liver transplant. The V and J genes are TRBV7-3 and TRBJ2-7; 8 nucleotides agree with TRBD2. The clonotype comes from a human patient who received a liver transplant. Part of the T cell pool may stem from the graft donor. The DNA of the CDR3 is TGTGCCAGCAGCCTTGAGGGTAGCGGGGCTCCCTACGAGCAGTACTTC. Translated: CASSLEGSGAPYEQYF.